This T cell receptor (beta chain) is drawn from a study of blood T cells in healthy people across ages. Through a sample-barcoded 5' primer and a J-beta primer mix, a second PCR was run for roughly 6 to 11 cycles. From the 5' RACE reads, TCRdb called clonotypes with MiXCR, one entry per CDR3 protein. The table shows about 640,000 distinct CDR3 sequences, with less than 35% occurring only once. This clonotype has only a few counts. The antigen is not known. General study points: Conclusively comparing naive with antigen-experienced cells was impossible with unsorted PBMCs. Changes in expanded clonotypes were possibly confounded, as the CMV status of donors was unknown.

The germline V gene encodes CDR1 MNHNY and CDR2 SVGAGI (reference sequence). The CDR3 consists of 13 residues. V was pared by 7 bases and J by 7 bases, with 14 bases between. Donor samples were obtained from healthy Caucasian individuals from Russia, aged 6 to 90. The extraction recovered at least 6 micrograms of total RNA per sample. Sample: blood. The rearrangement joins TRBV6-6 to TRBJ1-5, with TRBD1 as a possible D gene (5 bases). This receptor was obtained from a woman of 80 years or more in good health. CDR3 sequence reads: CASTTGAVQPQHF. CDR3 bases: TGTGCCAGCACCACCGGGGCCGTCCAGCCCCAGCATTTT.